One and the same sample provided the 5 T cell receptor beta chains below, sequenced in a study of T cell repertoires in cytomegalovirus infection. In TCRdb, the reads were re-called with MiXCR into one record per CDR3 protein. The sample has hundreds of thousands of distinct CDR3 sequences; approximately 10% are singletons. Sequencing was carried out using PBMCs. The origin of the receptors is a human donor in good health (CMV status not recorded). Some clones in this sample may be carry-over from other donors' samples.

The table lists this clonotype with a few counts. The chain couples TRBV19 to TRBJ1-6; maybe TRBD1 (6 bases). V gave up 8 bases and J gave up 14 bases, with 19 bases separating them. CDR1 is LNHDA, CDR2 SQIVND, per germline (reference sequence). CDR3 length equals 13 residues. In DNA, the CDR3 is TGTGCCAGTTCCGGGACATACGCGGGAGCCCTCCACTTT. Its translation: CASSGTYAGALHF.

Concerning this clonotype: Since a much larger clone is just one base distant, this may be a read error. The CDR3, as DNA: TGTGGCAGCAGCGGGACAGGCTACAATCAGCCCCAGCATTTT. This codes for CGSSGTGYNQPQHF. The chain links TRBV5-6 to TRBJ1-5; TRBD1 matches 8 bases. Per the germline V gene, CDR1 is SGHDT and CDR2 is YYEEEE. The CDR3 covers 14 residues. The variable domain in full, with the rest retrieved from reference TRBV5-6 and TRBJ1-5, is DAGVTQSPTHLIKTRGQQVTLRCSPKSGHDTVSWYQQALGQGPQFIFQYYEEEERQRGNFPDRFSGHQFPNYSSELNVNALLLGDSALYLCGSSGTGYNQPQHFGDGTRLSIL.

The CDR3 here is CASSPPGDSSPNNEQFF. In nucleotides, the CDR3 is TGTGCCAGCAGCCCCCCCGGGGACAGTTCCCCCAACAATGAGCAGTTCTTC. V usage is TRBV3-1 and J usage is TRBJ2-1; 7 bases line up with TRBD1. Germline-derived CDR1 and CDR2 are LGHDT and YNNKEL (reference sequence). The CDR3 has 17 residues. V lost 4 bases and J lost 5; bases outside the gene matches: 14.

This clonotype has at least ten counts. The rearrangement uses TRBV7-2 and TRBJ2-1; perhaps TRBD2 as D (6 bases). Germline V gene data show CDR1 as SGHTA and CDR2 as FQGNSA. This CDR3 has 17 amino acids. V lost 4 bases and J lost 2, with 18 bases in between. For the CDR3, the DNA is TGTGCCAGCAGCTCCCAACCCCCGGGACTGACCTACAATGAGCAGTTCTTC. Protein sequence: CASSSQPPGLTYNEQFF.

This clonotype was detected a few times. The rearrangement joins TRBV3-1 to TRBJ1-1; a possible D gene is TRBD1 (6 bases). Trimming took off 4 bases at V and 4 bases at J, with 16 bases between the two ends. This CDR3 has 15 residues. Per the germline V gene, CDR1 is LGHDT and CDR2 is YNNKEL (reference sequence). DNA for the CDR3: TGTGCCAGCAGCCGCGGACAGATTGTCGTCACTGAAGCTTTCTTT. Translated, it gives CASSRGQIVVTEAFF.